In its sample, the clone carrying this TCR beta chain was seen a few times. Its specificity is not known. The record originates from a study of identical twins' blood T cells. With 0 bases removed from V and 4 bases from J, the gap between germline ends came to 15 bases. Germline CDR1 MNHNY, CDR2 SVGAGI (reference sequence). The CDR3 is made up of 16 amino acids. A previously described protocol, modified, built RNA-based TCR cDNA libraries. MiXCR, run by TCRdb on the 5' RACE reads, gives a single entry per CDR3 protein. The sample shows roughly 380,000 distinct CDR3 sequences, roughly 27% of them seen only once. Whole-study findings and limits: Twin similarity might stem from environmental factors, not only genetics. Shared CDR3 clonotype counts tracked mainly the product of cloneset sizes.

The donors were healthy female monozygous twins, three pairs in total. Sequenced material: PBMCs. The sequence came from a woman aged 18 to 55 in good health. The chain combines TRBV6-6 with TRBJ1-1; possibly TRBD1 for D (5 bases). The CDR3 is CASSYSAGYRVTEAFF. CDR3 in DNA: TGTGCCAGCAGTTACTCCGCAGGGTATCGGGTCACTGAAGCTTTCTTT.